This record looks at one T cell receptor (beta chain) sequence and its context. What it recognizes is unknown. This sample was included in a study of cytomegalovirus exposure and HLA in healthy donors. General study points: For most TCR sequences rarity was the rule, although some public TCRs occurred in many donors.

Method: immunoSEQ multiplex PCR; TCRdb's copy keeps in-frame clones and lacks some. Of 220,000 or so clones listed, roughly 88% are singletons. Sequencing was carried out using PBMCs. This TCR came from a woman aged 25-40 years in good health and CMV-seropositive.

Here the CDR3 reads CASSQGGNEQYF. DNA for the CDR3: TGTGCCAGCTCACAGGGGGGGAACGAGCAGTACTTC. The rearrangement links TRBV18 to TRBJ2-7; possible D gene TRBD2, 7 bases. The ends were cut back, 4 bases at V and 5 bases at J, with 9 bases in the middle. Germline loops: CDR1 KGHSH, CDR2 LQKENI. This CDR3 comprises 12 residues. The variable domain in full, completed from reference TRBV18 and TRBJ2-7, reads NAGVMQNPRHLVRRRGQEARLRCSPMKGHSHVYWYRQLPEEGLKFMVYLQKENIIDESGMPKERFSAEFPKEGPSILRIQQVVRGDSAAYFCASSQGGNEQYFGPGTRLTVT.